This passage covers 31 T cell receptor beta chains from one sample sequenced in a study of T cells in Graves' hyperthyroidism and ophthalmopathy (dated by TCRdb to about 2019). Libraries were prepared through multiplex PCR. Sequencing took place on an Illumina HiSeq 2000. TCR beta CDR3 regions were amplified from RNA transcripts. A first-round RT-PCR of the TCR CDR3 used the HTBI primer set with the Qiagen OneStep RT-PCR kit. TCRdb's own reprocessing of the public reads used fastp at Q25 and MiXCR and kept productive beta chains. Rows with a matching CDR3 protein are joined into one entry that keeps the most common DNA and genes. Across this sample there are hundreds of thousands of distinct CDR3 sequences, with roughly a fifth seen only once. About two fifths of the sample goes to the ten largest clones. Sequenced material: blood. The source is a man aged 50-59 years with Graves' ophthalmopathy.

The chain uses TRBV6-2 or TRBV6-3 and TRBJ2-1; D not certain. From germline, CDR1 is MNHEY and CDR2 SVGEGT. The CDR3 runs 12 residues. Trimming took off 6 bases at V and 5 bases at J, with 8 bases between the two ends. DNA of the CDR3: TGTGCCAGCAGATTTAACAACAATGAGCAGTTCTTC. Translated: CASRFNNNEQFF.

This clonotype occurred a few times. The CDR3 loop reads CASSLGETYEQYF. The CDR3 nucleotides are TGTGCCAGCAGTTTAGGGGAGACCTACGAGCAGTACTTC. This chain joins TRBV28 and TRBJ2-7; tentative D call: TRBD2 (5 bases). This CDR3 spans 13 amino acids. Germline CDR1 reads MDHEN; CDR2 reads SYDVKM. The germline V and J ends were trimmed by 2 bases and 2 bases, with 7 bases remaining between them.

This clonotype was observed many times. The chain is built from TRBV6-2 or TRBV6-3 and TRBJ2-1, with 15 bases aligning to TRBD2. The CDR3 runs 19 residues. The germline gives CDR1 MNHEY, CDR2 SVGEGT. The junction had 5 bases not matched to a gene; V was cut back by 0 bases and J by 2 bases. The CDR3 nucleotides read TGTGCCAGCAGTTACTCGGGGGGACTAGCGGGAGGAACCTACAATGAGCAGTTCTTC. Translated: CASSYSGGLAGGTYNEQFF.

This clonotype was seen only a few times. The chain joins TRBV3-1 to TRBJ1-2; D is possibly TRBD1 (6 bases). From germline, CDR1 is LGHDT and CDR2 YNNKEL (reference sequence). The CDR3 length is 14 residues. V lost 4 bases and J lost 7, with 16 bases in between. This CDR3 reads CASSPRSGVGGYTF. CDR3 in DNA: TGTGCCAGCAGCCCCCGATCAGGGGTCGGTGGCTACACCTTC.

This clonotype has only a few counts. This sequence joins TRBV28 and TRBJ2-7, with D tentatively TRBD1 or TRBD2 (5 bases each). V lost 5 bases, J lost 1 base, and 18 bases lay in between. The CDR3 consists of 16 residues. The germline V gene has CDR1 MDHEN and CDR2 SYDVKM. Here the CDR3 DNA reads TGTGCCAGCAGTCCCGAGGGTTGGGGGAGATCCTACGAGCAGTACTTC. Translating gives CASSPEGWGRSYEQYF.

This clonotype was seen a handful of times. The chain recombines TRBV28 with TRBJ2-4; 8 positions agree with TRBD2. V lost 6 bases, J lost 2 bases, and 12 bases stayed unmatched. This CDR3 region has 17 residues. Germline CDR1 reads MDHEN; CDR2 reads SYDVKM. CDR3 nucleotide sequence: TGTGCCAGCAGACGGGGGGGCCCCGGATCAACCAAAAACATTCAGTACTTC. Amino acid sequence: CASRRGGPGSTKNIQYF.

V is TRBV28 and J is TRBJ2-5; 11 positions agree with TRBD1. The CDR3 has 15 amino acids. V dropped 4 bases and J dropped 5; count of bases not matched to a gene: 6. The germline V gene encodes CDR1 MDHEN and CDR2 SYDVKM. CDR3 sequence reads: CASSSGQGAGETQYF. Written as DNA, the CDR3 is TGTGCCAGCAGTTCTGGACAGGGGGCGGGTGAGACCCAGTACTTC.

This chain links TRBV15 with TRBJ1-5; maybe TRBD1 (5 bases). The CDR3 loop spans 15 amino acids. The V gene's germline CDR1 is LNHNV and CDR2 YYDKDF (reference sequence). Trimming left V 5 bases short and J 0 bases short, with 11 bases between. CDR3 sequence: CATSGRDDSNQPQHF. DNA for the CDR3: TGTGCCACCAGCGGAAGGGACGATAGCAATCAGCCCCAGCATTTT. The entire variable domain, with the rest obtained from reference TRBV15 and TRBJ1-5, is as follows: DAMVIQNPRYQVTQFGKPVTLSCSQTLNHNVMYWYQQKSSQAPKLLFHYYDKDFNNEADTPDNFQSRRPNTSFCFLDIRSPGLGDTAMYLCATSGRDDSNQPQHFGDGTRLSIL.

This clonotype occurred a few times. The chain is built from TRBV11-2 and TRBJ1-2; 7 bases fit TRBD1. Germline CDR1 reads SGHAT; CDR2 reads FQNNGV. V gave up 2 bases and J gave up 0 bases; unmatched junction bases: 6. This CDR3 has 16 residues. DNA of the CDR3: TGTGCCAGCAGCTTAAGAGGACAGGAGACTAACTATGGCTACACCTTC. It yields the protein CASSLRGQETNYGYTF.

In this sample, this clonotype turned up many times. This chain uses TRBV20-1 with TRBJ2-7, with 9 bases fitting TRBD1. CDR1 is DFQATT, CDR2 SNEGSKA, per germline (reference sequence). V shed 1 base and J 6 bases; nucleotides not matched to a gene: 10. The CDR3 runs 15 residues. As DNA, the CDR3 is TGCAGTGCTAGAGGACCGGGACAGGGAAACAGCGAGCAGTACTTC. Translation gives CSARGPGQGNSEQYF.

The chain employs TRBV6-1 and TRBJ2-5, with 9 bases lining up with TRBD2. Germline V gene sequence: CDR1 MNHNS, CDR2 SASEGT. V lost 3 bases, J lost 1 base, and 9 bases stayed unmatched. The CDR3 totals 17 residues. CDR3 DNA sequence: TGTGCCAGCAGTGACCAAGCGGGAGGTGGGATCCAAGAGACCCAGTACTTC. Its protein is CASSDQAGGGIQETQYF.

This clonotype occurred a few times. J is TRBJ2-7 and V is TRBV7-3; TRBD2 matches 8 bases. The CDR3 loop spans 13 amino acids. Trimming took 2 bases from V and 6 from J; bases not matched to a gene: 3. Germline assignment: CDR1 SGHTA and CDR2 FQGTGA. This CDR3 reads CASSLSTSAEQYF. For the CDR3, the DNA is TGTGCCAGCAGCTTATCGACTAGCGCCGAGCAGTACTTC.

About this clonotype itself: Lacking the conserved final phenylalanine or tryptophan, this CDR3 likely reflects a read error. The CDR3 sequence is CASSFRGAAEAFL. CDR3 nucleotide sequence: TGTGCCAGCAGCTTCAGGGGGGCTGCTGAAGCTTTCCTT. The chain carries TRBV12-3 or TRBV12-4 and TRBJ1-1; 7 bases fit TRBD1. V lost 6 bases to trimming and J lost 6 bases; unmatched junction nucleotides: 7. The CDR3 spans 13 residues.

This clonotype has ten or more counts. The CDR3 here is CASSLTRSGSDTGELFF. As DNA, the CDR3 is TGTGCCAGCAGCTTAACACGGAGCGGGAGCGACACCGGGGAGCTGTTTTTT. The chain employs TRBV7-8 and TRBJ2-2; TRBD2 matches 8 bases. J lost 3 bases, V lost 2 bases, and 8 bases had no gene match. CDR3 length equals 17 residues. Germline V CDR1 and CDR2: SGHVS, FQNEAQ.

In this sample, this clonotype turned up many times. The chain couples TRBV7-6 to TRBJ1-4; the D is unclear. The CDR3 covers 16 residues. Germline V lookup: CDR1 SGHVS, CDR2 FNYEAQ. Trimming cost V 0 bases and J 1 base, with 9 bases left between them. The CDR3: CASSLANGLTNEKLFF. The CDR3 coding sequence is TGTGCCAGCAGCTTAGCGAACGGATTAACTAATGAAAAACTGTTTTTT.

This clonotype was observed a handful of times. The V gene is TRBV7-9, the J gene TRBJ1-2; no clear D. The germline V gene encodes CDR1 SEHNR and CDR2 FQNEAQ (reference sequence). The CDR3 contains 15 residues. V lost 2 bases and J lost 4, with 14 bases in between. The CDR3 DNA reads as TGTGCCAGCAGCTTAATTCCGTCCGACGTCTATGGCTACACCTTC. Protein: CASSLIPSDVYGYTF.

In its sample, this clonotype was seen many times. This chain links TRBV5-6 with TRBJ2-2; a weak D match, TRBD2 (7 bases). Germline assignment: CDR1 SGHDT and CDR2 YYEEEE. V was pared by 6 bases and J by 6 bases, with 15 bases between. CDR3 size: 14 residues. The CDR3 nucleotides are TGTGCCAGCAACAACATAGGGGGGGCCGGGGAGCTGTTTTTT. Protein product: CASNNIGGAGELFF.

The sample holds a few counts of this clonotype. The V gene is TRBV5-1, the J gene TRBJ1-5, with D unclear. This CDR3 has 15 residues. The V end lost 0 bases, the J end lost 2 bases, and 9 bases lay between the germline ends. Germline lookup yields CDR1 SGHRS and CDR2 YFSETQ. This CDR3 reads CASSLEDFGNQPQHF. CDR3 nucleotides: TGCGCCAGCAGCTTGGAGGATTTCGGCAATCAGCCCCAGCATTTT.

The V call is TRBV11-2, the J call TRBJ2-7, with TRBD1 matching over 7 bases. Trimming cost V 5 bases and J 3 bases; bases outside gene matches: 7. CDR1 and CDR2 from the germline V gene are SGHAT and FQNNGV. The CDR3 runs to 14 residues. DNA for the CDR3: TGTGCCAGCAGCACCTGGACAGGAAACTACGAGCAGTACTTC. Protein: CASSTWTGNYEQYF.

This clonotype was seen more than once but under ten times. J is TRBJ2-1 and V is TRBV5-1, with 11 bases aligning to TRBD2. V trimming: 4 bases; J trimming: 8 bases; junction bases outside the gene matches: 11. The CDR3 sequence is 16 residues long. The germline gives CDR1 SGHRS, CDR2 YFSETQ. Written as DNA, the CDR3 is TGCGCCAGCAGCAAGGGACTAGCGGAGACTTTCCATGAGCAGTTCTTC. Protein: CASSKGLAETFHEQFF.

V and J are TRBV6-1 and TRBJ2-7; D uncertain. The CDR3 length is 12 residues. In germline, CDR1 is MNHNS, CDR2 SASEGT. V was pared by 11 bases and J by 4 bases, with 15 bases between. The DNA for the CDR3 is TGTGCCTCCGAGAGTGGTGGTTACGAGCAGTACTTC. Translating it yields CASESGGYEQYF.

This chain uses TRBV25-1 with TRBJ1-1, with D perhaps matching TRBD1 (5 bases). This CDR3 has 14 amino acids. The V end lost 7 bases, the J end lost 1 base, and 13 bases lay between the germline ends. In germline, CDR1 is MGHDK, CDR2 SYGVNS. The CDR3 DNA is TGTGCCAGCACCGGAGTCGGGGGGAACACTGAAGCTTTCTTT. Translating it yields CASTGVGGNTEAFF.

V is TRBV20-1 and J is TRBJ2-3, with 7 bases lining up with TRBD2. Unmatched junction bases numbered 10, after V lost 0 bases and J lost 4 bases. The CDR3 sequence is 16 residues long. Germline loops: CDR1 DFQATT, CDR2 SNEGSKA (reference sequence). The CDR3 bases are TGCAGTGCTAGAGAAATCCTAGCGGAAGACTCAGATACGCAGTATTTT. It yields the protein CSAREILAEDSDTQYF.

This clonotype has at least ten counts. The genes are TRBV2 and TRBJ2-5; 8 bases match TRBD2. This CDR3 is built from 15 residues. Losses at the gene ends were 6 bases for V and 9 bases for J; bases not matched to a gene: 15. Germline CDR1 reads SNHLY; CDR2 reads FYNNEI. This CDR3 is CASSWEIGSGTPQYF. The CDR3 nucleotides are TGTGCCAGCAGCTGGGAGATAGGTAGCGGGACTCCCCAGTACTTC.

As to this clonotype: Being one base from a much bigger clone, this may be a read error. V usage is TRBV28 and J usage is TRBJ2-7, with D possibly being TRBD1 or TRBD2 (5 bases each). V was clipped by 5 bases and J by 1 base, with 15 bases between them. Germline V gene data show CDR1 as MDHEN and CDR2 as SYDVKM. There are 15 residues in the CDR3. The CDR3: CASSDGWDGSYEQYF. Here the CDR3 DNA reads TGTGCCAGCAGTGATGGGTGGGACGGATCCTACGAGCAGTACTTC.

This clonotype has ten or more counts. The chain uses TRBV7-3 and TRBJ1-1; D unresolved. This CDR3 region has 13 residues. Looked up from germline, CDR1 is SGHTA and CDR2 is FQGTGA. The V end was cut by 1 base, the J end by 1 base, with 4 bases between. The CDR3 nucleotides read TGTGCCAGCAGCTTAATAGCGAACACTGAAGCTTTCTTT. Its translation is CASSLIANTEAFF.

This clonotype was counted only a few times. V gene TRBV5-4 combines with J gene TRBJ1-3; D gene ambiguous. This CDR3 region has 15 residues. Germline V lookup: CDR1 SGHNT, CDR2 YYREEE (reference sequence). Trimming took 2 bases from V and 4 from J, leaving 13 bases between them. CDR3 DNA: TGTGCCAGCAGCTTCGGAGACCGAGAGGGAAACACCATATATTTT. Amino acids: CASSFGDREGNTIYF. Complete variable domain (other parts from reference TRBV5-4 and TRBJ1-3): ETGVTQSPTHLIKTRGQQVTLRCSSQSGHNTVSWYQQALGQGPQFIFQYYREEENGRGNFPPRFSGLQFPNYSSELNVNALELDDSALYLCASSFGDREGNTIYFGEGSWLTVV.

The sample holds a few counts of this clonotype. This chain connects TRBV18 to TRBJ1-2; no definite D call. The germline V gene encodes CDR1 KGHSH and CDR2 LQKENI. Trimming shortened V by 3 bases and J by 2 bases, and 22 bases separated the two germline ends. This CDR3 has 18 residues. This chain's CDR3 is CASSPGSPLVLANYGYTF. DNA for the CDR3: TGTGCCAGCTCACCTGGCAGCCCCTTGGTACTCGCGAACTATGGCTACACCTTC.

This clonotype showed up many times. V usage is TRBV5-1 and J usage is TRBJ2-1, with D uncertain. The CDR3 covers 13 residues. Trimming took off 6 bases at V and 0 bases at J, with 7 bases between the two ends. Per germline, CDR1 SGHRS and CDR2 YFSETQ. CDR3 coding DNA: TGCGCCAGCATGGCTAACTCCTACAATGAGCAGTTCTTC. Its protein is CASMANSYNEQFF. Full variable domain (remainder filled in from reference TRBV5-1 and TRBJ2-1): KAGVTQTPRYLIKTRGQQVTLSCSPISGHRSVSWYQQTPGQGLQFLFEYFSETQRNKGNFPGRFSGRQFSNSRSEMNVSTLELGDSALYLCASMANSYNEQFFGPGTRLTVL.

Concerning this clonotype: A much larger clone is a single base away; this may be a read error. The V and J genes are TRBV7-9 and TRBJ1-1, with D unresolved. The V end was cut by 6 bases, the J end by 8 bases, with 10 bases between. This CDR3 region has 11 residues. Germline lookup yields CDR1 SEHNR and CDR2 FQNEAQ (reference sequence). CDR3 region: CASRSEREAFF. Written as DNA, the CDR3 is TGTGCCAGCAGATCGGAGAGAGAAGCTTTCTTT. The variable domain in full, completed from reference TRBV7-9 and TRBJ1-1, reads DTGVSQNPRHKITKRGQNVTFRCDPISEHNRLYWYRQTLGQGPEFLTYFQNEAQLEKSRLLSDRFSAERPKGSFSTLEIQRTEQGDSAMYLCASRSEREAFFGQGTRLTVV.

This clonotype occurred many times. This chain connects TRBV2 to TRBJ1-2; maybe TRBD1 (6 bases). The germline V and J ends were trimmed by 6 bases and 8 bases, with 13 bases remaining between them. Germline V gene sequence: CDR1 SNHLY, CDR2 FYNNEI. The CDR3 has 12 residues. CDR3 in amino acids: CASSRGGLGYTF. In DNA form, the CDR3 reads TGTGCCAGCAGCCGAGGGGGTCTCGGCTACACCTTC.